This T cell receptor beta chain is from a study of blood T cell repertoires in COVID-19. Background on the study: T cells, B-cell-depleted T cells, or PBMCs supplied cDNA or gDNA.

Trimming at V came to 5 bases and at J to 2 bases, leaving 6 bases not matched to a gene. Germline loops: CDR1 SGHTA, CDR2 FQGTGA. The CDR3 length is 16 residues. The protocol was immunoSEQ multiplex PCR, while the TCRdb copy is restricted to in-frame clones and leaves out a portion. In the table there are 150,000 to 200,000 clones, 82% of which are singletons. This receptor was obtained from a woman of 80 years or more with active or convalescent COVID-19. Sequencing input: peripheral blood. V is TRBV7-3 and J is TRBJ2-3, with TRBD2 matching over 11 bases. DNA of the CDR3: TGTGCCAGCAGCGGATCTAGCGGGAGGTACACAGATACGCAGTATTTT. Translated, it gives CASSGSSGRYTDTQYF.